These 12 T cell receptor beta chains came from one sample sequenced in a study of siplizumab effects on memory and regulatory T cells. The assay was immunoSEQ multiplex PCR, and TCRdb's table has in-frame clones only and misses some. Of tens of thousands of clones in the sample, nearly 95% were seen once. What was sequenced was non-Treg CD4+ T cells sorted from blood. The receptor set was obtained from a human donor in good health.

The chain couples TRBV11-3 to TRBJ2-2; 7 bases are shared with TRBD1. This CDR3 spans 17 amino acids. V shed 5 bases and J 1 base; nucleotides not matched to a gene: 10. The germline V gene has CDR1 SGHNT and CDR2 YENEEA. This chain's CDR3 is CASSLAWGQKNTGELFF. CDR3 coding DNA: TGTGCCAGCAGCCTGGCTTGGGGACAGAAGAACACCGGGGAGCTGTTTTTT.

The chain recombines TRBV30 with TRBJ2-5; D remains unclear. Per germline, CDR1 GTSNPN and CDR2 SVGIG (reference sequence). The ends were cut back, 2 bases at V and 2 bases at J, with 15 bases in the middle. The CDR3 is 15 amino acids. CDR3 nucleotides: TGTGCCTGGAGTCCCTCAAGGACCACTCAAGAGACCCAGTACTTC. It yields the protein CAWSPSRTTQETQYF. Full variable domain (outside the CDR3, taken from reference TRBV30 and TRBJ2-5): SQTIHQWPATLVQPVGSPLSLECTVEGTSNPNLYWYRQAAGRGLQLLFYSVGIGQISSEVPQNLSASRPQDRQFILSSKKLLLSDSGFYLCAWSPSRTTQETQYFGPGTRLLVL.

A remark on this clone: Germline and junction disagree at one end, which may indicate a read error. The CDR3 nucleotides are TGTGCCAGCAGTTTAACTCCACCGCGCAATCGGCCCCAGCATTTT. Its protein is CASSLTPPRNRPQHF. The chain is built from TRBV27 and TRBJ1-5; no definite D call. Germline CDR1 reads MNHEY; CDR2 reads SMNVEV (reference sequence). This CDR3 contains 15 residues.

The chain couples TRBV4-2 to TRBJ2-2; tentative D call: TRBD2 (6 bases). CDR3 length: 16 residues. Germline V gives CDR1 LGHNA, CDR2 YNFKEQ. V was clipped by 5 bases and J by 4 bases, with 17 bases between them. CDR3 in DNA: TGTGCCAGCAGCGTCGGGGGAAAGTTGGGCACCGGGGAGCTGTTTTTT. Its translation is CASSVGGKLGTGELFF.

This chain connects TRBV30 to TRBJ1-5, with D possibly matching TRBD1 (5 bases). The CDR3 spans 13 residues. The ends were cut back, 3 bases at V and 4 bases at J, with 10 bases in the middle. Germline CDR1 reads GTSNPN; CDR2 reads SVGIG (reference sequence). This CDR3 reads CAWSQGGNQPQHF. Written as DNA, the CDR3 is TGTGCCTGGAGCCAGGGTGGGAATCAGCCCCAGCATTTT.

The chain couples TRBV2 to TRBJ2-5, with 12 bases fitting TRBD2. Unmatched junction bases numbered 0, after V lost 6 bases and J lost 4 bases. CDR1 is SNHLY and CDR2 is FYNNEI in the germline V gene. CDR3 length: 13 residues. CDR3 residues: CASRGLAGETQYF. Written as DNA, the CDR3 is TGTGCCAGCAGGGGACTAGCGGGAGAGACCCAGTACTTC.

V and J are TRBV11-3 and TRBJ1-2; D is ambiguous. This CDR3 has 13 residues. Germline-derived CDR1 and CDR2 are SGHNT and YENEEA. Trimming took 10 bases from V and 0 from J, leaving 12 bases between them. CDR3 in amino acids: CATQTESNYGYTF. DNA of the CDR3: TGTGCCACGCAGACGGAGTCTAACTATGGCTACACCTTC.

J is TRBJ2-7 and V is TRBV7-8; D remains unclear. The CDR3 spans 12 residues. The V and J ends lost 1 base and 7 bases respectively, with 8 bases between them. CDR1 is SGHVS and CDR2 is FQNEAQ in the germline V gene. CDR3 region: CASSLDFLEQYF. CDR3 coding DNA: TGTGCCAGCAGCTTAGACTTCCTTGAGCAGTACTTC.

The rearrangement uses TRBV7-2 and TRBJ1-2; 7 positions match TRBD1. This CDR3 spans 14 amino acids. Losses at the gene ends were 5 bases for V and 8 bases for J; bases not matched to a gene: 11. Germline V CDR1 and CDR2: SGHTA, FQGNSA. The CDR3: CASSITGEASGYTF. The CDR3 DNA reads TGTGCCAGCAGCATTACAGGGGAGGCTTCCGGCTACACCTTC.

This chain connects TRBV7-2 to TRBJ2-5; 13 bases agree with TRBD2. V lost 4 bases, J lost 0 bases, and 5 bases stayed unmatched. Germline CDR1 and CDR2: SGHTA and FQGNSA. This CDR3 is 17 amino acids long. This chain's CDR3 is CASSWTSGGRYQETQYF. CDR3 bases: TGTGCCAGCAGCTGGACTAGCGGGGGACGATACCAAGAGACCCAGTACTTC.

The V call is TRBV6-5, the J call TRBJ2-2; D not certain. V gave up 2 bases and J gave up 6 bases, with 4 bases separating them. The CDR3 is 12 residues long. Germline lookup yields CDR1 MNHEY and CDR2 SVGAGI. The CDR3 loop is CASSYTAGELFF. The DNA of the CDR3 is TGTGCCAGCAGTTACACCGCCGGGGAGCTGTTTTTT.

The chain has TRBV7-8 and TRBJ1-4; tentatively, D is TRBD1 (6 bases). This CDR3 contains 14 residues. The V gene lost 5 bases and the J gene lost 7 bases, with 14 bases spanning the gap. Germline CDR1 and CDR2: SGHVS and FQNEAQ. CDR3 bases: TGTGCCAGCAGCCAACAGGGACGAAGTGAAAAACTGTTTTTT. This gives the protein CASSQQGRSEKLFF.